The next 18 T cell receptor beta chains were all read from a single sample in a study of tumor and adjacent non-tumor tissue in lung cancer. Three rounds of nested PCR, following a modified ARM-PCR protocol, produced the TCRbeta library. Each CDR3 protein gets one entry after TCRdb re-called the multiplex PCR reads with MiXCR. The data show 90,000 to 100,000 distinct CDR3 sequences, 80% seen once. RNA was extracted from bulk tissue without any cell sorting. Distant lung tissue was collected more than 3 cm away from the tumor edge. Sequenced input: distant non-tumor lung tissue. These receptors all come from a man aged 55-75 years with small cell lung cancer.

Note on this clonotype: The conserved final phenylalanine or tryptophan is absent from the CDR3, which likely points to a read error. The rearrangement links TRBV12-3 or TRBV12-4 to TRBJ2-1, with 8 bases that match TRBD2. CDR3 size: 14 residues. CDR3 nucleotide sequence: TGTGTCAGCAGTTTGAGCGGGAGCGGTAATGAGCAGTTCGTC. Residues: CVSSLSGSGNEQFV.

The V call is TRBV11-1, the J call TRBJ2-1; 13 nucleotides align to TRBD2. In germline, CDR1 is SGHAT, CDR2 FQDESV (reference sequence). Trimming cost V 7 bases and J 16 bases; bases outside gene matches: 25. The CDR3 covers 18 residues. CDR3 in DNA: TGTGCCAGCACCTCAGAATCGAGGACTAGCGGGAGTGGTAATGACCAATTCTTC. Translated: CASTSESRTSGSGNDQFF.

This clonotype has a count of ten or more. The J gene is TRBJ1-2, the V gene TRBV29-1; unclear D gene. V was clipped by 5 bases and J by 4 bases, with 11 bases between them. The CDR3 has 12 residues. The germline gives CDR1 SQVTM, CDR2 ANQGSEA. The DNA for the CDR3 is TGCAGCGTTTTTGACGGCCTCTATGGCTACACCTTC. This sequence encodes CSVFDGLYGYTF.

V and J are TRBV14 and TRBJ2-1, with 11 bases that match TRBD2. Trimming cost V 1 base and J 1 base; bases outside gene matches: 6. The germline CDR1 and CDR2 sequences are SGHDN and FVKESK. The CDR3 is 18 amino acids. This CDR3 reads CASSQVGLADSSYNEQFF. In DNA form, the CDR3 reads TGTGCCAGCAGCCAAGTGGGACTAGCGGACAGTTCCTACAATGAGCAGTTCTTC.

This chain joins TRBV11-3 and TRBJ2-3, with 10 bases fitting TRBD2. The V gene end was trimmed by 9 bases and the J gene end by 6 bases; junction bases not matched to a gene: 9. The CDR3 runs 14 residues. Germline loops: CDR1 SGHNT, CDR2 YENEEA. The CDR3 protein is CASSQREGCDTQYF. CDR3 nucleotide sequence: TGTGCCAGTAGTCAGCGGGAGGGGTGTGATACGCAGTATTTT.

Of note for this clonotype: The junction differs from germline at one of its ends, possibly a read error. As DNA, the CDR3 is TGTGCCATCAGTGAGGGAGGACTGAATGAGAAGTTCTTC. It is translated as CAISEGGLNEKFF. This chain connects TRBV10-3 to TRBJ2-1, with D maybe TRBD2 (5 bases). This CDR3 is built from 13 residues. CDR1 ENHRY and CDR2 SYGVKD come from the germline V gene.

As to this clonotype: This may be a read error: a much more frequent sequence differs by one nucleotide. V usage is TRBV19 and J usage is TRBJ2-2; D call uncertain. The CDR3 totals 13 residues. Germline loops: CDR1 LNHDA, CDR2 SQIVND (reference sequence). The CDR3 sequence: CASSIRSTVELFF. The DNA of the CDR3 is TGTGCCAGTAGTATTAGGAGCACCGTGGAGCTGTTTTTT.

A note on this clonotype: Germline is not matched at one junction end, which may reflect a read error. J is TRBJ1-1 and V is TRBV20-1; unclear D gene. The length of the CDR3 is 11 residues. Germline loops: CDR1 DFQATT, CDR2 SNEGSKA (reference sequence). The CDR3 sequence is CNATGRTEAFF. As DNA, the CDR3 is TGCAATGCTACTGGTCGCACTGAAGCTTTCTTT.

As to this clonotype: A read error may be the cause here, since a much bigger clone is one base away. The V and J genes are TRBV5-4 and TRBJ1-2; TRBD1 matches 9 bases. The CDR3 extends over 14 amino acids. The germline V gene encodes CDR1 SGHNT and CDR2 YYREEE (reference sequence). Trimming cost V 5 bases and J 4 bases; bases outside gene matches: 6. The CDR3: CASRPDRGGYGYTF. CDR3 DNA: TGTGCCAGCAGGCCTGACAGGGGGGGCTATGGCTACACCTTC.

This clonotype has ten or more counts. The V and J genes are TRBV7-9 and TRBJ1-1, with D hard to call. Per germline, CDR1 SEHNR and CDR2 FQNEAQ (reference sequence). The length of the CDR3 is 13 residues. V dropped 1 base and J dropped 6 bases, with 9 bases sitting between them. The CDR3 spells CASSLGDSPEAFF. The CDR3 nucleotides are TGTGCCAGCAGCTTAGGGGATTCCCCTGAAGCTTTCTTT.

In regard to this clonotype: Just one base apart from a much larger clone, this may be a read error. The chain uses TRBV20-1 and TRBJ1-2, with D tentatively TRBD1 (5 bases). Germline values: CDR1 DFQATT, CDR2 SNEGSKA (reference sequence). CDR3 size: 15 residues. Trimming pared 5 bases from V and 8 bases from J, leaving 24 bases between. Written as DNA, the CDR3 is TGCAGTGCTTCCCCCCCCTCTGGGGGGTCTCAGGGCTACACCTTC. Its translation is CSASPPSGGSQGYTF.

Notes on this clonotype: It may be a read error: a sequence one base away is much more abundant. The V gene is TRBV28, the J gene TRBJ1-2; 12 positions agree with TRBD1. Germline V gene lookup returns CDR1 MDHEN and CDR2 SYDVKM. Trimming removed 6 bases from V and 8 bases from J; junction bases left unmatched: 13. The CDR3 extends over 16 amino acids. The CDR3 DNA reads as TGTGCCAGCAGCATGCTCCGGGACAGGGGGCGAGGAGGCTACACCTTC. Translation gives CASSMLRDRGRGGYTF.

The chain employs TRBV11-2 and TRBJ2-1; no definite D call. Trimming removed 1 base from V and 0 bases from J, with 13 bases in between. The CDR3 extends over 17 amino acids. The germline V gene has CDR1 SGHAT and CDR2 FQNNGV. CDR3 DNA sequence: TGTGCCAGCAGCTTAGCGTCAACCCAGAGCTCCTACAATGAGCAGTTCTTC. Its translation: CASSLASTQSSYNEQFF.

This clonotype appeared many times. The CDR3 sequence: CSAGQGANPSDTQYF. As DNA, the CDR3 is TGCAGTGCCGGACAGGGGGCGAATCCCTCGGATACGCAGTATTTT. J is TRBJ2-3 and V is TRBV20-1; TRBD1 matches 11 bases. From germline, CDR1 is DFQATT and CDR2 SNEGSKA (reference sequence). With V trimmed by 6 bases and J by 6 bases, 11 bases remained unmatched. The CDR3 loop spans 15 amino acids.

The chain employs TRBV6-5 and TRBJ1-1, with D uncertain. The CDR3 length is 13 residues. Trimming removed 7 bases at V and 5 bases at J, with 14 bases between. Per the germline V gene, CDR1 is MNHEY and CDR2 is SVGAGI. CDR3 nucleotides: TGTGCCAGCACTTATACGAGAGGGACTGAAGCTTTCTTT. As protein: CASTYTRGTEAFF.

A remark on this clonotype: A read error may explain this, as a much larger clone is one base away. The J gene is TRBJ1-1, the V gene TRBV30, with 8 positions matching TRBD1. From germline, CDR1 is GTSNPN and CDR2 SVGIG (reference sequence). The CDR3 has 14 amino acids. The CDR3 here is CAWSLGQGRTEVFF. CDR3 coding DNA: TGTGCCTGGAGTTTAGGACAGGGCCGAACTGAAGTTTTCTTT.

As concerns this clonotype: At one boundary the junction diverges from the germline segment, which might be a read error. This chain uses TRBV11-2 with TRBJ2-1, with D hard to call. This CDR3 is 17 amino acids long. Germline lookup yields CDR1 SGHAT and CDR2 FQNNGV. As DNA, the CDR3 is TGTGCCAGCAACTTAGTGACGTCCCAGAGCTCCTACAATGAGCAGTTCTTC. Translated: CASNLVTSQSSYNEQFF.

CDR3 protein: CASSVDRGEAGETQYF. The CDR3 nucleotides are TGTGCCAGCAGCGTAGACAGGGGGGAGGCTGGAGAGACCCAGTACTTC. J is TRBJ2-5 and V is TRBV9; TRBD1 matches 8 bases. Losses at the gene ends were 0 bases for V and 4 bases for J; bases not matched to a gene: 8. CDR3 length equals 16 residues. Germline V CDR1 and CDR2: SGDLS, YYNGEE. Complete variable domain (other parts from reference TRBV9 and TRBJ2-5): DSGVTQTPKHLITATGQRVTLRCSPRSGDLSVYWYQQSLDQGLQFLIQYYNGEERAKGNILERFSAQQFPDLHSELNLSSLELGDSALYFCASSVDRGEAGETQYFGPGTRLLVL.